The clone carrying this T cell receptor (beta chain) was recorded at least ten times. Its antigen is unknown. This record comes from a study of T cells after posttransplantation cyclophosphamide. Notes on the study in general: Later post-transplant blood repertoires were often dominated by donor CD8+ memory clones.

The J segment lost 5 bases and the V segment lost 3 bases, leaving 10 bases of the junction unmatched. The CDR3 extends over 17 amino acids. Germline CDR1 reads MGHRA; CDR2 reads YSYEKL. The repertoire was sequenced with immunoSEQ multiplex PCR; TCRdb's copy has only in-frame clones and lacks some. Recorded here are roughly 15,000 clones, none singletons. Cyclophosphamide on days +3 and +4 followed busulfan-fludarabine conditioning and a marrow graft. J is TRBJ2-3 and V is TRBV4-1, with TRBD2 matching 11 bases. The source material was PBMCs, sampled 950 to 1,200 days after allogeneic stem cell transplant with posttransplant cyclophosphamide. The origin of this receptor is a female patient aged 40 to 50 who received an allogeneic stem cell transplant from a related donor, was CMV-positive, and had no GVHD. Some T cells may be supplied by the graft donor. The CDR3 DNA follows: TGCGCCAGCAGCCAGGCCCCCGGGACTAGCGGTCAAGATACGCAGTATTTT. This gives the protein CASSQAPGTSGQDTQYF.